This TCR beta chain came from a study of identical twins. This clonotype was recorded at least ten times. At one end, the junction sequence differs from germline, possibly due to a read error. TCRdb analysed the 5' RACE reads with MiXCR anew, one entry per CDR3 protein. Of approximately 670,000 distinct CDR3 sequences listed, approximately 6.1% are singletons. CDR1 is WNHNN, CDR2 SYGVQD, per germline (reference sequence). CDR3 length equals 12 residues. Sample: naive T cells sorted from blood. The clonotype comes from a man in his late teens or twenties in good health. The rearrangement uses TRBV10-1 and TRBJ2-4, with TRBD1 matching over 12 bases. The CDR3 DNA follows: TGCGCCAGCAGCCCGGGACAGGGGGCCCTGAACTTC. The encoded protein is CASSPGQGALNF.